The rows below give T cell receptor beta chains drawn from one sample of a study of vaccination and CD4 T cells after COVID-19. These TCRs are of unknown antigen specificity. One entry per CDR3 protein results from TCRdb running MiXCR on the PCR reads. The sample holds roughly 20,000 distinct CDR3 sequences, roughly half seen once. The sequencing here drew on CD4+ T cells from blood, cultured in vitro, taken before SARS-CoV-2 vaccination. The receptor source for this set is a human donor who had recovered from COVID-19. CDR3s include the opening cysteine and the closing phenylalanine or tryptophan. D genes are given only for firm matches. Not every row has a clone size; where given, it reads once, few, many or a size class.

>TRBD1|TRBV2|TRBJ1-2|few
CASSATGANYGYTF
TGTGCCAGCAGTGCAACAGGGGCCAACTATGGCTACACCTTC
>.|TRBV12-3/TRBV12-4|TRBJ2-3|few
CASSLDGTDTQYF
TGTGCCAGCAGTTTAGACGGCACAGATACGCAGTATTTT
>.|TRBV7-2|TRBJ2-7|.
CASSKRWGLEQYF
TGTGCCAGCAGTAAAAGGTGGGGACTCGAGCAGTACTTC
>.|TRBV27|TRBJ2-5|once
CASRSGVETQYF
TGTGCCAGCAGGTCAGGGGTAGAGACCCAGTACTTC
>.|TRBV19|TRBJ2-7|.
CASSMDSTSYEQYF
TGTGCCAGTAGTATGGACAGTACCTCCTACGAGCAGTACTTC
>.|TRBV6-1|TRBJ1-4|.
CASSEDWREKLFF
TGTGCCAGCAGTGAGGACTGGCGGGAAAAACTGTTTTTT
>.|TRBV19|TRBJ1-2|.
CASSNPDVALRGYTF
TGTGCCAGTAGTAACCCCGACGTCGCTCTCCGCGGCTACACCTTC
>TRBD1|TRBV20-1|TRBJ1-4|once
CSAQTGVGEKLFF
TGCAGTGCCCAAACAGGGGTAGGGGAAAAACTGTTTTTT
>TRBD2|TRBV24-1|TRBJ2-1|.
CATSDRTSGGNEQFF
TGTGCCACCAGTGATCGGACTAGCGGGGGGAATGAGCAGTTCTTC
>TRBD1|TRBV20-1|TRBJ2-7|.
CSASPGQGFSYEQYF
TGCAGTGCTTCCCCGGGACAGGGGTTCTCCTACGAGCAGTACTTC
>.|TRBV28|TRBJ1-5|.
CASSFPVLGQINQPQHF
TGTGCCAGCAGTTTCCCCGTCCTTGGACAGATCAATCAGCCCCAGCATTTT
>.|TRBV2|TRBJ1-5|.
CASTELPGGNQPQHF
TGTGCCAGCACCGAACTACCGGGCGGCAATCAGCCCCAGCATTTT
>.|TRBV6-2/TRBV6-3|TRBJ2-2|.
CASKSFRGTTGELFF
TGTGCCAGCAAATCTTTCAGGGGTACGACCGGGGAGCTGTTTTTT
>TRBD1|TRBV6-1|TRBJ1-2|few
CASSVAWGQGAGGYTF
TGTGCCAGCAGTGTCGCGTGGGGACAGGGGGCCGGAGGCTACACCTTC
>.|TRBV28|TRBJ1-2|.
CASLTTGAVYGYTF
TGTGCCAGCCTCACGACGGGGGCGGTGTATGGCTACACCTTC
>.|TRBV6-2/TRBV6-3|TRBJ1-1|.
CASSDPTEAFF
TGTGCCAGCAGTGATCCCACTGAAGCTTTCTTT
>.|TRBV6-5|TRBJ1-1|.
CASSYSRGGTEAFF
TGTGCCAGCAGTTACTCCCGGGGGGGAACTGAAGCTTTCTTT
>.|TRBV20-1|TRBJ2-2|few
CSARADTFGAGELFF
TGCAGTGCTAGGGCGGACACATTCGGGGCCGGGGAGCTGTTTTTT
>.|TRBV2|TRBJ2-7|.
CASSFGPGVLGEQYF
TGTGCCAGCAGTTTCGGTCCCGGAGTGTTGGGCGAGCAGTACTTC
>.|TRBV7-2|TRBJ1-4|.
CASSSSRSATNEKLFF
TGTGCCAGCAGCTCCAGTCGCAGCGCAACTAATGAAAAACTGTTTTTT
>.|TRBV7-7|TRBJ2-5|few
CASSPAGTQETQYF
TGTGCCAGCAGTCCCGCGGGGACCCAAGAGACCCAGTACTTC
>.|TRBV28|TRBJ1-2|.
CASSLQGPENGYTF
TGTGCCAGCAGTCTTCAGGGTCCTGAAAATGGCTACACCTTC
>.|TRBV7-8|TRBJ1-6|.
CASSLEALRPLHF
TGTGCCAGCAGCTTAGAGGCCTTACGGCCCCTCCACTTT
>.|TRBV7-9|TRBJ1-1|.
CASSPDRGWAGSGTEAFF
TGTGCCAGCAGCCCCGATCGCGGCTGGGCGGGATCTGGTACTGAAGCTTTCTTT